This T cell receptor (beta chain) originates from a study of T cells in Graves' hyperthyroidism and ophthalmopathy. RNA transcripts served as the template for amplifying TCR beta CDR3 regions. First-round RT-PCR targeting the TCR CDR3 was performed with the HTBI primer set. TCRdb used MiXCR to reprocess the multiplex PCR reads, holding one entry per CDR3 protein. The data contain approximately 590,000 distinct CDR3 sequences, roughly 14% of them singletons. This clonotype was detected only a few times. Its antigen is not identified. Clinicians diagnosed patients from clinical symptoms, serum thyroxine and TRAb, thyroid ultrasound and orbital computed tomography. Study-level points and caveats: Blood also held most thyroid clonotypes expanded beyond 0.001.

The sequenced sample consisted of blood. This clonotype was obtained from a woman in her thirties with Graves' hyperthyroidism.

CDR3 amino acids: CASSLAPNPGQDNYGYTF. Here the CDR3 DNA reads TGTGCCAGCAGCTTAGCGCCGAACCCGGGACAGGATAACTATGGCTACACCTTC. The chain has TRBV7-2 and TRBJ1-2; 8 bases fit TRBD1. CDR1 and CDR2 from the germline V gene are SGHTA and FQGNSA. The V segment lost 0 bases and the J segment 1 base; nucleotides outside the gene matches: 10. This CDR3 has 18 residues.